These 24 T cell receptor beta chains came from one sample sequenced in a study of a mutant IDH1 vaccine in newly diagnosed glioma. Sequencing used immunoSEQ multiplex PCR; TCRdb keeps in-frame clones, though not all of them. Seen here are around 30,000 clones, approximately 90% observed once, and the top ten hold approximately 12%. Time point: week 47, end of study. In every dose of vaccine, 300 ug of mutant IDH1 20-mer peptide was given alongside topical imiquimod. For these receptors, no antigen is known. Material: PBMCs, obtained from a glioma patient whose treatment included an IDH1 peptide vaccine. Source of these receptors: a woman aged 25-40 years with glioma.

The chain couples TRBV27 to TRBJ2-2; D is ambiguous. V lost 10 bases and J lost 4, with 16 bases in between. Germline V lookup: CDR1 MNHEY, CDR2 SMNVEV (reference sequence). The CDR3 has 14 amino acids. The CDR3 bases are TGTGCCACCCAGGACCGAGAGCTCACCGGGGAGCTGTTTTTT. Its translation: CATQDRELTGELFF.

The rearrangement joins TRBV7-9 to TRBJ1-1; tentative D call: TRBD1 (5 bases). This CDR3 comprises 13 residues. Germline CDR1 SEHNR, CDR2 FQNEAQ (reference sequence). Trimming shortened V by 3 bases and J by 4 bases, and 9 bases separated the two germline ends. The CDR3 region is CASSLQGSTEAFF. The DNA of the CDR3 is TGTGCCAGCAGCTTGCAGGGCAGCACTGAAGCTTTCTTT.

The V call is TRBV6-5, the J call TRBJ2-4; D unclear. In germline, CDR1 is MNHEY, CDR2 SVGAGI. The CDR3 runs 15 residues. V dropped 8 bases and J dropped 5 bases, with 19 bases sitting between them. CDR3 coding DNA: TGTGCCAGCGGACCCTCAAGAGCCCCAGAAAACATTCAGTACTTC. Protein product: CASGPSRAPENIQYF.

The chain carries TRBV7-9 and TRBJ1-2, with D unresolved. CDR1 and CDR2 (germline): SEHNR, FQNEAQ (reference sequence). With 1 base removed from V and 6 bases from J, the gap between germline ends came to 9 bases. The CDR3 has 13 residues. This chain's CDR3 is CASSLEGLHGYTF. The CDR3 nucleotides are TGTGCCAGCAGCTTAGAAGGGTTGCATGGCTACACCTTC.

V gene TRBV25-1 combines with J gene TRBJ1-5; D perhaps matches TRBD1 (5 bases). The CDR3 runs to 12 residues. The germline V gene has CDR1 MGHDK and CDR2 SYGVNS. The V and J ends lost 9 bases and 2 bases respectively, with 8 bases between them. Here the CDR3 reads CARGLGNQPQHF. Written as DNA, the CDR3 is TGTGCCAGGGGGCTGGGCAATCAGCCCCAGCATTTT.

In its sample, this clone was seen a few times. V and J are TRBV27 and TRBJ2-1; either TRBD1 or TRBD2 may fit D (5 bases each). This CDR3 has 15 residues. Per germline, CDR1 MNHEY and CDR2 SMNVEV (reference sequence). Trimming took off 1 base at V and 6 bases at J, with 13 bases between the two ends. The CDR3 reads CASSLYPGRRNEQFF. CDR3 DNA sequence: TGTGCCAGCAGTTTATACCCAGGGAGACGCAATGAGCAGTTCTTC.

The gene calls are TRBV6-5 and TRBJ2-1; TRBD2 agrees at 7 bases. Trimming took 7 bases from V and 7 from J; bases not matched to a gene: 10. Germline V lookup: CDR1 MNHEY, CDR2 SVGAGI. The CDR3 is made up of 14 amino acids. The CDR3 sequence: CASTGLADSNEQFF. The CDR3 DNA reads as TGTGCCAGCACGGGGCTAGCGGACTCTAATGAGCAGTTCTTC.

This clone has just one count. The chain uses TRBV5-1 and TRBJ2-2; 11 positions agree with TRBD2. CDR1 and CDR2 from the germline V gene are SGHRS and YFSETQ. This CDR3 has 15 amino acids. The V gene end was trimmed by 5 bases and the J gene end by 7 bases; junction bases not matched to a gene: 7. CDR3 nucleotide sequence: TGCGCCAGCAGAGTGACTAGCGGGGATGGCGGGGAGCTGTTTTTT. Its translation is CASRVTSGDGGELFF.

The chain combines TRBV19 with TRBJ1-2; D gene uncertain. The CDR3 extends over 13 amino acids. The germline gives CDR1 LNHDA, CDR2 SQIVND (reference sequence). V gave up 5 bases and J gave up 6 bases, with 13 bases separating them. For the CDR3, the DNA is TGTGCCAGTAGTCTCGACTTTTGGGATGGCTACACCTTC. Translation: CASSLDFWDGYTF.

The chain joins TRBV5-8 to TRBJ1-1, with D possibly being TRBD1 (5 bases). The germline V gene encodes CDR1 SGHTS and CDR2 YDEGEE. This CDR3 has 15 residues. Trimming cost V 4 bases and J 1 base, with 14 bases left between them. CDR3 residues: CASSHRGTENTEAFF. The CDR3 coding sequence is TGTGCCAGCAGCCACCGGGGCACCGAGAACACTGAAGCTTTCTTT.

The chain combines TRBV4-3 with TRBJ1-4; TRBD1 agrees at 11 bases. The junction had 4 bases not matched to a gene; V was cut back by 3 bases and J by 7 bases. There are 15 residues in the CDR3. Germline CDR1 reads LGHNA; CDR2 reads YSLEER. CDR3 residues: CASSQAGTGGEKLFF. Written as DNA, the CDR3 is TGCGCCAGCAGCCAGGCCGGGACAGGGGGTGAAAAACTGTTTTTT.

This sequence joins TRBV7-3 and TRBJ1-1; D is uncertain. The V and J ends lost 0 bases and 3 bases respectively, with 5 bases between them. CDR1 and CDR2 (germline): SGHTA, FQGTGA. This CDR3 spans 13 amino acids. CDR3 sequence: CASSLTLHTEAFF. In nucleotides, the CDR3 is TGTGCCAGCAGCTTAACACTACACACTGAAGCTTTCTTT.

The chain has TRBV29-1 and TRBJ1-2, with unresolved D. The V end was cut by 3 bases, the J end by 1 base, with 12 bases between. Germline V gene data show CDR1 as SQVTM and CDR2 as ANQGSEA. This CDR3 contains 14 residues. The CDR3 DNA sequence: TGCAGCGTTGAGACCAAACCGCATAACTATGGCTACACCTTC. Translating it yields CSVETKPHNYGYTF.

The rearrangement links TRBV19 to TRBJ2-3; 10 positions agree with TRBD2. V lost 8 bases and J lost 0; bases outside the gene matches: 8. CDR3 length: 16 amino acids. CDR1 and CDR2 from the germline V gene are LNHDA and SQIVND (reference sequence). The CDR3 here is CASFTSGVSSTDTQYF. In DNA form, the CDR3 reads TGTGCCAGTTTCACTAGCGGGGTGTCTAGCACAGATACGCAGTATTTT.

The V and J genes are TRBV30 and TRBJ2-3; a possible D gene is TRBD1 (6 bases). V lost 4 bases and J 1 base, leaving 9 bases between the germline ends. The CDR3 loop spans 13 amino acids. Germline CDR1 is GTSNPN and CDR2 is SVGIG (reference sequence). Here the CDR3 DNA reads TGTGCCTGGAACAGGGACGGCACAGATACGCAGTATTTT. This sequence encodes CAWNRDGTDTQYF.

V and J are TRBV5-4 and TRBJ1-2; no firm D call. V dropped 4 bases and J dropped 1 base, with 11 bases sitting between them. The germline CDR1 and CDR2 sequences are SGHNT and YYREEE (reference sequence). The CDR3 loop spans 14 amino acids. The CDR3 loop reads CASSPDPLNYGYTF. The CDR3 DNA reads TGTGCCAGCAGCCCTGACCCCCTTAACTATGGCTACACCTTC.

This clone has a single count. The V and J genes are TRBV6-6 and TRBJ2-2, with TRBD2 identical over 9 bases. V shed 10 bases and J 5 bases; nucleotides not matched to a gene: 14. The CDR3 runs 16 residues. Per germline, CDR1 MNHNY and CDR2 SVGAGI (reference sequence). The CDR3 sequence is CAIGPTGGGETGELFF. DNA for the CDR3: TGTGCCATTGGCCCAACGGGCGGGGGGGAGACCGGGGAGCTGTTTTTT.

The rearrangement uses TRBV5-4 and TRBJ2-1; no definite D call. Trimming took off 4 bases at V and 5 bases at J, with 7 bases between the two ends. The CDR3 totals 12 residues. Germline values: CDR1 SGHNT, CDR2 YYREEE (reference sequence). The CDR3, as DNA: TGTGCCAGCAGCCTTCGGGACAATGAGCAGTTCTTC. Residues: CASSLRDNEQFF.

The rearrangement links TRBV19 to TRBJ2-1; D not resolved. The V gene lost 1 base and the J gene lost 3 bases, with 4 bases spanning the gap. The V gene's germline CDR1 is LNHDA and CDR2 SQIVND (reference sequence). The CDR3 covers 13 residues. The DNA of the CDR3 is TGTGCCAGTAGTATAGGGGGCTACAATGAGCAGTTCTTC. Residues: CASSIGGYNEQFF.

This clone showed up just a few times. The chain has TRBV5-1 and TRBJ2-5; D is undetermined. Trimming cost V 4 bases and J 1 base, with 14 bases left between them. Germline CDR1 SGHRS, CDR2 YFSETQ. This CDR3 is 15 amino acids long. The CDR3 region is CASSDSGRVQETQYF. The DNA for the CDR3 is TGCGCCAGCAGCGATTCCGGACGGGTCCAAGAGACCCAGTACTTC.

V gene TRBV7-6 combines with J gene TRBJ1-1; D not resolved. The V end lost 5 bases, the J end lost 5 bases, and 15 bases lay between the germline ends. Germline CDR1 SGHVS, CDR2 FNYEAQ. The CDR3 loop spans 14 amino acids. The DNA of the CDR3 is TGTGCCAGCAGCCCTTCCGCGGGTGGGACTGAAGCTTTCTTT. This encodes CASSPSAGGTEAFF. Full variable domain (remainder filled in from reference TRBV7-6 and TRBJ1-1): GAGVSQSPRYKVTKRGQDVALRCDPISGHVSLYWYRQALGQGPEFLTYFNYEAQQDKSGLPNDRFSAERPEGSISTLTIQRTEQRDSAMYRCASSPSAGGTEAFFGQGTRLTVV.

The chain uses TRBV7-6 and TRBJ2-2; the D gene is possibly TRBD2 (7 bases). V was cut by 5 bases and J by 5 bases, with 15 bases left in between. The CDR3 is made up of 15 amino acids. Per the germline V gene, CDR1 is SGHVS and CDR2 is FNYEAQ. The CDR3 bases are TGTGCCAGCAGCGCCCAGGGGAGGGGGACCGGGGAGCTGTTTTTT. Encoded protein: CASSAQGRGTGELFF.

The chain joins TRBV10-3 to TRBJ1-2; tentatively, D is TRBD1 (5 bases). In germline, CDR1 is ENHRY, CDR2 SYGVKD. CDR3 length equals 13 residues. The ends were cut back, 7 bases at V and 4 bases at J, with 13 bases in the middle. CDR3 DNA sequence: TGTGCCATCACGGGGGGGATCGGCTATGGCTACACCTTC. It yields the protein CAITGGIGYGYTF.

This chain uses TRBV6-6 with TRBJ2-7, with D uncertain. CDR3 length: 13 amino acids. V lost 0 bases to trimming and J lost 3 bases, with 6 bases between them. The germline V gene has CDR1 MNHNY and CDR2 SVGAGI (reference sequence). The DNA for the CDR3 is TGTGCCAGCAGTTACTCGGAGTTCTACGAGCAGTACTTC. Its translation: CASSYSEFYEQYF.